The next 30 T cell receptor beta chains were all read from a single sample in a study of cytomegalovirus exposure and HLA in healthy donors (dated by TCRdb to about 2017). Libraries came from the immunoSEQ multiplex PCR assay. TCRdb provides this immuneACCESS table in a form limited to in-frame rearrangements. Some clones are lacking; in checked studies, under half of them reflect an unresolved V gene, and why the rest are absent is not known. The sample table shows roughly 120,000 clones, and around 88% are seen once. The ten largest clones add up to about 5.3% of the sample. The sequenced material came from PBMCs. Receptors were obtained from a man between 18 and 35 years old in good health and CMV-seronegative.

The gene calls are TRBV10-3 and TRBJ2-5; possible D gene TRBD1, 5 bases. With 3 bases removed from V and 9 bases from J, the gap between germline ends came to 20 bases. CDR3 length equals 15 residues. CDR1 is ENHRY and CDR2 is SYGVKD in the germline V gene. CDR3 protein: CAISDPEHTRVAQYF. CDR3 DNA: TGTGCCATCAGTGACCCAGAACATACCAGGGTGGCCCAGTACTTC.

The rearrangement joins TRBV30 to TRBJ2-5; no clear D gene. Germline V gene lookup returns CDR1 GTSNPN and CDR2 SVGIG (reference sequence). V was clipped by 1 base and J by 6 bases, with 12 bases between them. This CDR3 contains 13 residues. The CDR3 sequence is CAWSAVASKTQYF. DNA for the CDR3: TGTGCCTGGAGTGCGGTTGCCTCGAAGACCCAGTACTTC.

The J gene is TRBJ2-5, the V gene TRBV30; the D gene is possibly TRBD1 (5 bases). Trimming cost V 0 bases and J 7 bases, with 21 bases left between them. The CDR3 totals 16 residues. Germline V lookup: CDR1 GTSNPN, CDR2 SVGIG (reference sequence). CDR3 sequence: CAWSVIQGRGQGTQYF. The CDR3 coding sequence is TGTGCCTGGAGTGTAATCCAGGGCCGCGGCCAGGGGACCCAGTACTTC.

The chain combines TRBV7-2 with TRBJ2-7; 7 bases agree with TRBD2. CDR3 length equals 14 residues. Germline CDR1 SGHTA, CDR2 FQGNSA. Trimming removed 5 bases from V and 6 bases from J; junction bases left unmatched: 10. In DNA, the CDR3 is TGTGCCAGCAGCGCCACTAGCGTCCCGGGCGAGCAGTACTTC. This encodes CASSATSVPGEQYF.

This chain joins TRBV5-6 and TRBJ1-2, with D possibly matching TRBD1 (6 bases). V was trimmed by 4 bases and J by 0 bases, leaving 13 bases between them. The germline V gene has CDR1 SGHDT and CDR2 YYEEEE. The CDR3 has 15 residues. CDR3 nucleotide sequence: TGTGCCAGCAGCGAATCGCAGGGGCCTAACTATGGCTACACCTTC. This translates into CASSESQGPNYGYTF.

The CDR3: CASSQGPDTQYF. The CDR3 DNA reads TGTGCCAGCAGTCAGGGCCCAGATACGCAGTATTTT. This sequence joins TRBV6-5 and TRBJ2-3, with D perhaps matching TRBD1 (5 bases). V shed 5 bases and J shed 4 bases, with 7 bases lying between them. The CDR3 is made up of 12 amino acids. Germline lookup yields CDR1 MNHEY and CDR2 SVGAGI.

V is TRBV21-1 and J is TRBJ2-5; the tabulated D call, TRBD1, remains unverified against the DNA. TRBV21-1 is assigned pseudogene status. This CDR3 region has 14 residues. The CDR3 coding sequence is TGTGCCAGCAGTGTCTTTAGTGGGCCAGAGACCCAGTACTTC. Translated, it gives CASSVFSGPETQYF.

The chain carries TRBV5-1 and TRBJ1-1, with a possible D match to TRBD1 (6 bases). CDR3 length: 15 amino acids. Trimming stripped 4 bases from V and 5 bases from J, with 18 bases between. Germline-derived CDR1 and CDR2 are SGHRS and YFSETQ. CDR3 sequence reads: CASSLVGGARTEAFF. The CDR3 nucleotides read TGCGCCAGCAGCCTGGTTGGGGGCGCGAGGACTGAAGCTTTCTTT.

The rearrangement links TRBV30 to TRBJ1-2, with 8 bases that match TRBD1. The V gene's germline CDR1 is GTSNPN and CDR2 SVGIG (reference sequence). The CDR3 runs 14 residues. V shed 0 bases, J shed 4 bases, and the junction held 4 bases outside the gene matches. CDR3 bases: TGTGCCTGGAGTGTGCCCAGGGGGCGCTATGGCTACACCTTC. It codes for CAWSVPRGRYGYTF. Together with reference TRBV30 and TRBJ1-2, the CDR3 gives the full variable domain: SQTIHQWPATLVQPVGSPLSLECTVEGTSNPNLYWYRQAAGRGLQLLFYSVGIGQISSEVPQNLSASRPQDRQFILSSKKLLLSDSGFYLCAWSVPRGRYGYTFGSGTRLTVV.

This rearrangement joins TRBV19 to TRBJ2-7; 10 nucleotides match TRBD1. The CDR3 is 15 residues long. Germline V gene data show CDR1 as LNHDA and CDR2 as SQIVND (reference sequence). Unmatched junction bases numbered 9, after V lost 5 bases and J lost 5 bases. CDR3: CASSPGTGAGDEQYF. The CDR3 DNA reads TGTGCCAGTAGTCCCGGGACAGGGGCCGGGGACGAGCAGTACTTC.

This clone has only a few counts. The chain couples TRBV27 to TRBJ2-3, with D possibly matching TRBD2 (7 bases). The V gene's germline CDR1 is MNHEY and CDR2 SMNVEV (reference sequence). V dropped 4 bases and J dropped 2 bases, with 16 bases sitting between them. The CDR3 is 16 residues long. Here the CDR3 DNA reads TGTGCCAGCAGTTCCTCCGGGGGGCGATCCACAGATACGCAGTATTTT. Translated: CASSSSGGRSTDTQYF.

This chain links TRBV2 with TRBJ2-1, with D unclear. The CDR3 contains 13 residues. Germline assignment: CDR1 SNHLY and CDR2 FYNNEI. V lost 3 bases and J lost 9, with 12 bases in between. In nucleotides, the CDR3 is TGTGCCAGCAGTGAGATAAACGGTGGTGAGCAGTTCTTC. This gives the protein CASSEINGGEQFF.

This sequence joins TRBV6-1 and TRBJ2-7; TRBD1 matches at 8 bases. The CDR3 loop spans 14 amino acids. Germline CDR1 and CDR2: MNHNS and SASEGT. Trimming at V came to 1 base and at J to 3 bases, leaving 2 bases not matched to a gene. The CDR3 DNA is TGTGCCAGCAGTGAAGGAGGACAGGGCTACGAGCAGTACTTC. Residues: CASSEGGQGYEQYF.

This clone has only a few counts. The V and J genes are TRBV2 and TRBJ2-5; 9 bases map to TRBD2. With V trimmed by 0 bases and J by 5 bases, 4 bases remained unmatched. Germline V gene data show CDR1 as SNHLY and CDR2 as FYNNEI. This CDR3 spans 15 amino acids. The CDR3 bases are TGTGCCAGCAGTGAAGCGCGCAGCGGGAGGGAGACCCAGTACTTC. It specifies CASSEARSGRETQYF.

The CDR3 sequence: CASQRGWNTEAFF. CDR3 nucleotides: TGTGCCAGCCAAAGGGGGTGGAACACTGAAGCTTTCTTT. The rearrangement joins TRBV6-1 to TRBJ1-1; tentatively, D is TRBD1 (6 bases). V lost 8 bases and J 1 base, leaving 11 bases between the germline ends. The CDR3 totals 13 residues. The germline CDR1 and CDR2 sequences are MNHNS and SASEGT.

The chain is built from TRBV7-2 and TRBJ1-1; D not certain. CDR1 and CDR2 from the germline V gene are SGHTA and FQGNSA. This CDR3 comprises 15 residues. V was clipped by 1 base and J by 5 bases, with 14 bases between them. The CDR3 DNA sequence: TGTGCCAGCAGCTTAGTGGGAGGGCTAGGGACTGAAGCTTTCTTT. Residues: CASSLVGGLGTEAFF.

This rearrangement joins TRBV15 to TRBJ1-1, with 8 bases aligning to TRBD1. Germline V gene lookup returns CDR1 LNHNV and CDR2 YYDKDF (reference sequence). The trim removed 3 bases at V and 4 bases at J, leaving 1 base unmatched. This CDR3 has 13 residues. CDR3: CATSRDRVTEAFF. The CDR3 bases are TGTGCCACCAGCAGGGACAGGGTCACTGAAGCTTTCTTT.

The V and J genes are TRBV7-2 and TRBJ1-1; TRBD1 might be the D (5 bases). The CDR3 is 15 residues long. Germline values: CDR1 SGHTA, CDR2 FQGNSA. Trimming cost V 6 bases and J 5 bases, with 19 bases left between them. CDR3 bases: TGTGCCAGCAGTCCCCTGGTGGGGGGGGGAACTGAAGCTTTCTTT. Translation gives CASSPLVGGGTEAFF. The full variable domain, completed using reference TRBV7-2 and TRBJ1-1, is GAGVSQSPSNKVTEKGKDVELRCDPISGHTALYWYRQSLGQGLEFLIYFQGNSAPDKSGLPSDRFSAERTGGSVSTLTIQRTQQEDSAVYLCASSPLVGGGTEAFFGQGTRLTVV.

This chain joins TRBV4-2 and TRBJ1-2; D gene unclear. CDR3 size: 17 residues. V was cut by 0 bases and J by 0 bases, with 14 bases left in between. The germline CDR1 and CDR2 sequences are LGHNA and YNFKEQ. In nucleotides, the CDR3 is TGTGCCAGCAGCCAAGATTTCCGGGAGACGGCTAACTATGGCTACACCTTC. Amino acids: CASSQDFRETANYGYTF.

J is TRBJ2-1 and V is TRBV27; D is perhaps TRBD2 (5 bases). The CDR3 runs to 16 residues. With 4 bases removed from V and 1 base from J, the gap between germline ends came to 14 bases. Germline CDR1 and CDR2: MNHEY and SMNVEV (reference sequence). CDR3 in amino acids: CASSSRVGWSYNEQFF. CDR3 coding DNA: TGTGCCAGCAGTTCGCGGGTTGGGTGGTCCTACAATGAGCAGTTCTTC.

As for this clone: Other DNA sequences in this specimen translate into the identical CDR3. The rearrangement uses TRBV9 and TRBJ1-6, with unresolved D. The CDR3 spans 12 residues. Germline-derived CDR1 and CDR2 are SGDLS and YYNGEE. Trimming left V 7 bases short and J 9 bases short, with 11 bases between. Here the CDR3 DNA reads TGTGCCAGCGGTGACCGGGGTTCACCCCTCCACTTT. This gives the protein CASGDRGSPLHF.

The V gene is TRBV7-2, the J gene TRBJ1-4; possibly TRBD1 for D (5 bases). Germline CDR1 SGHTA, CDR2 FQGNSA. This CDR3 has 14 amino acids. V shed 4 bases and J shed 5 bases, with 11 bases lying between them. The CDR3 region has the DNA TGTGCCAGCAGCTACGACAAGGGGAATGAAAAACTGTTTTTT. Translation gives CASSYDKGNEKLFF.

J is TRBJ2-2 and V is TRBV15; 8 nucleotides agree with TRBD1. Trimming removed 5 bases from V and 4 bases from J; junction bases left unmatched: 6. CDR1 and CDR2 (germline): LNHNV, YYDKDF (reference sequence). This CDR3 spans 15 amino acids. CDR3 protein: CATSPGTGVTGELFF. The CDR3 coding sequence is TGTGCCACCAGCCCGGGGACAGGAGTCACCGGGGAGCTGTTTTTT.

The V call is TRBV5-1, the J call TRBJ2-1; tentatively, D is TRBD1 (6 bases). The CDR3 spans 14 residues. Germline loops: CDR1 SGHRS, CDR2 YFSETQ. Between the trimmed V and J ends, which lost 6 bases and 1 base, there was a span of 11 bases. The CDR3 region has the DNA TGCGCCAGCAAGGGGGTCGGGTCCTACAATGAGCAGTTCTTC. Translating it yields CASKGVGSYNEQFF.

Note on this clone: Other DNA sequences in the same sample also yield this CDR3. The chain recombines TRBV6-4 with TRBJ2-2, with 9 bases identical to TRBD2. Trimming took 0 bases from V and 6 from J; bases not matched to a gene: 2. Germline CDR1 reads MRHNA; CDR2 reads SNTAGT. The CDR3 consists of 15 residues. The CDR3 DNA sequence: TGTGCCAGCAGTGACTCTGCGGGAGGGCCCGGGGAGCTGTTTTTT. Its translation is CASSDSAGGPGELFF.

The chain is built from TRBV15 and TRBJ2-2; 8 bases fit TRBD2. This CDR3 region has 18 residues. The ends lost 0 bases at V and 6 bases at J; junction bases unmatched: 12. The germline V gene has CDR1 LNHNV and CDR2 YYDKDF (reference sequence). CDR3 protein: CATSRDKVTSDPPGELFF. CDR3 DNA sequence: TGTGCCACCAGCAGAGATAAGGTGACTAGCGACCCCCCCGGGGAGCTGTTTTTT. Full variable domain (rest looked up from reference TRBV15 and TRBJ2-2): DAMVIQNPRYQVTQFGKPVTLSCSQTLNHNVMYWYQQKSSQAPKLLFHYYDKDFNNEADTPDNFQSRRPNTSFCFLDIRSPGLGDTAMYLCATSRDKVTSDPPGELFFGEGSRLTVL.

The J gene is TRBJ1-1, the V gene TRBV7-9, with D uncertain. The germline V gene has CDR1 SEHNR and CDR2 FQNEAQ (reference sequence). This CDR3 contains 15 residues. V gave up 3 bases and J gave up 0 bases, with 11 bases separating them. CDR3 nucleotides: TGTGCCAGCAGCTTTCCTCAGGCCATGAACACTGAAGCTTTCTTT. It encodes CASSFPQAMNTEAFF.

V is TRBV19 and J is TRBJ2-2, with 7 positions matching TRBD1. CDR1 and CDR2 (germline): LNHDA, SQIVND (reference sequence). The CDR3 contains 13 residues. V lost 5 bases and J lost 6; bases outside the gene matches: 3. The CDR3 reads CASSADRAGELFF. The CDR3 nucleotides are TGTGCCAGTAGTGCTGACAGGGCCGGGGAGCTGTTTTTT.

The chain uses TRBV7-2 and TRBJ1-3; the D is unclear. V lost 0 bases and J lost 0, with 9 bases in between. Germline CDR1 SGHTA, CDR2 FQGNSA. The CDR3 spans 16 residues. The CDR3 sequence is CASSLATVSSGNTIYF. CDR3 DNA: TGTGCCAGCAGCTTAGCTACGGTTAGCTCTGGAAACACCATATATTTT.

This chain links TRBV5-4 with TRBJ1-1, with D unclear. With 0 bases removed from V and 1 base from J, the gap between germline ends came to 10 bases. This CDR3 is built from 15 residues. CDR1 is SGHNT and CDR2 is YYREEE in the germline V gene (reference sequence). DNA of the CDR3: TGTGCCAGCAGCTTGGCCAGTTCCAGGAACACTGAAGCTTTCTTT. Protein sequence: CASSLASSRNTEAFF. Complete variable domain (other parts from reference TRBV5-4 and TRBJ1-1): ETGVTQSPTHLIKTRGQQVTLRCSSQSGHNTVSWYQQALGQGPQFIFQYYREEENGRGNFPPRFSGLQFPNYSSELNVNALELDDSALYLCASSLASSRNTEAFFGQGTRLTVV.